This T cell receptor (beta chain) was found in a study of molecular identifiers for immune sequencing clone quantification. A single record per CDR3 protein comes from TCRdb applying MiXCR to the PCR reads. The table lists more than 550,000 distinct CDR3 sequences, roughly 23% of them singletons. The CDR3 totals 15 residues. Per the germline V gene, CDR1 is PRHDT and CDR2 is FYEKMQ (reference sequence). In regard to this clonotype: Since a much larger clone is just one base distant, this may be a read error.

J is TRBJ2-5 and V is TRBV13; D unresolved. This TCR came from a human donor in good health. Some libraries in this study had Jurkat cell RNA spiked in. The material sequenced was naive CD8+ T cells from blood, with Jurkat cell RNA spiked in. The subset denotes: FACS-sorted CD8+CD4-CCR7+CD45RA+ naive T cells. The CDR3 region is CASSLGLGSQEAQYF. The CDR3 DNA reads as TGTGCCAGCAGCTTAGGCCTCGGCAGCCAAGAGGCCCAGTACTTC.